This T cell receptor beta chain stems from a study of cytomegalovirus exposure and HLA in healthy donors. Overall study context: The approximately 600 first-cohort repertoires shared a platform with the 130 or so validation repertoires, as reported in a later analysis.

To note about this clone: As yet, its antigen is unknown.

CDR1 and CDR2 from the germline V gene are GTSNPN and SVGIG (reference sequence). V dropped 1 base and J dropped 5 bases, with 11 bases sitting between them. The CDR3 is made up of 13 amino acids. The repertoire was sequenced with immunoSEQ multiplex PCR; TCRdb's copy has only in-frame clones and lacks some. The data contain under 200,000 clones, 86% of them seen just once; the ten biggest clones take up approximately 2.2%. General study points: In vitro, three CMV-associated chains proved specific for CMV antigens. Subsequent analysis showed first-cohort TCR clusters tending to co-occur in 120 validation repertoires. A classifier reportedly called cytomegalovirus status with high sensitivity and specificity.

This chain joins TRBV30 and TRBJ1-2; D possibly corresponds to TRBD1 (5 bases). Sequenced input: PBMCs. The receptor was isolated from a young woman in good health and CMV-seronegative. CDR3 amino acids: CAWSGREGYGYTF. CDR3 sequence (DNA): TGTGCCTGGAGTGGCAGGGAGGGTTATGGCTACACCTTC.